These T cell receptor beta chains were read from a single sample in a study of cytomegalovirus exposure and HLA in healthy donors. Sequencing used immunoSEQ multiplex PCR; TCRdb keeps in-frame clones, though not all of them. The listing contains tens of thousands of clones. The sequenced sample consisted of PBMCs. Receptor source: a woman aged 40 to 50 in good health and CMV-seronegative. CDR3s include the opening cysteine and the closing phenylalanine or tryptophan. D genes are given only for firm matches.

J gene: TRBJ2-5; D gene: .; V gene: TRBV30; CDR3 protein: CAWSGQIRQETQYF; CDR3 DNA: TGTGCCTGGAGTGGACAGATACGCCAAGAGACCCAGTACTTC
J gene: TRBJ1-1; D gene: TRBD1; V gene: TRBV19; CDR3 protein: CASSTQGGNTEAFF; CDR3 DNA: TGTGCCAGTAGTACTCAGGGGGGGAACACTGAAGCTTTCTTT
J gene: TRBJ1-2; D gene: TRBD1; V gene: TRBV27; CDR3 protein: CASSLGRQGLISGYTF; CDR3 DNA: TGTGCCAGCAGTCTCGGTCGACAGGGTCTGATTAGTGGCTACACCTTC
J gene: TRBJ1-3; D gene: .; V gene: TRBV4-1; CDR3 protein: CASSPGAGAGSGNTIYF; CDR3 DNA: TGCGCCAGCAGCCCTGGCGCAGGGGCCGGCTCTGGAAACACCATATATTTT
J gene: TRBJ2-1; D gene: .; V gene: TRBV7-2; CDR3 protein: CASSLGRGGNDNEQFF; CDR3 DNA: TGTGCCAGCAGCTTAGGAAGGGGGGGTAATGACAATGAGCAGTTCTTC
J gene: TRBJ1-3; D gene: TRBD1; V gene: TRBV6-6; CDR3 protein: CASSLRQGAGNTIYF; CDR3 DNA: TGTGCCAGCAGTCTTCGACAGGGGGCTGGAAACACCATATATTTT
J gene: TRBJ2-3; D gene: TRBD2; V gene: TRBV4-2; CDR3 protein: CASSQEAGVPDTQYF; CDR3 DNA: TGTGCCAGCAGCCAAGAGGCGGGAGTACCAGATACGCAGTATTTT
J gene: TRBJ2-7; D gene: TRBD2; V gene: TRBV19; CDR3 protein: CASSTHHRLAGEAYEQYF; CDR3 DNA: TGTGCCAGTAGTACCCACCATCGGCTAGCGGGAGAGGCCTACGAGCAGTACTTC
J gene: TRBJ2-7; D gene: .; V gene: TRBV6-6; CDR3 protein: CASRGTGYEQYF; CDR3 DNA: TGTGCCAGCAGGGGAACAGGCTACGAGCAGTACTTC
J gene: TRBJ2-3; D gene: TRBD2; V gene: TRBV7-9; CDR3 protein: CASREWRAGGSDTQYF; CDR3 DNA: TGTGCCAGCAGGGAGTGGCGGGCGGGAGGGTCAGATACGCAGTATTTT
J gene: TRBJ1-5; D gene: .; V gene: TRBV28; CDR3 protein: CASSRDSNQPQHF; CDR3 DNA: TGTGCCAGCAGTCGGGATAGCAATCAGCCCCAGCATTTT
J gene: TRBJ1-2; D gene: .; V gene: TRBV7-9; CDR3 protein: CASSPMGTRRGANYGYTF; CDR3 DNA: TGTGCCAGCAGCCCTATGGGGACACGCAGGGGTGCTAACTATGGCTACACCTTC
J gene: TRBJ1-3; D gene: .; V gene: TRBV5-8; CDR3 protein: CASSPYYRAELGNTIYF; CDR3 DNA: TGTGCCAGCAGCCCCTATTACAGGGCCGAATTGGGAAACACCATATATTTT
J gene: TRBJ1-3; D gene: .; V gene: TRBV4-1; CDR3 protein: CASSPRGNPSSGNTIYF; CDR3 DNA: TGCGCCAGCAGCCCCCGAGGCAACCCGAGCTCTGGAAACACCATATATTTT
J gene: TRBJ2-7; D gene: TRBD2; V gene: TRBV30; CDR3 protein: CAWSAASGSYEQYF; CDR3 DNA: TGTGCCTGGAGTGCGGCTAGCGGATCCTACGAGCAGTACTTC